Reported below is one T cell receptor beta chain. The target antigen is unknown. Germline is not matched at one junction end, which may reflect a read error. This sample was included in a study of shared clonotypes between healthy human individuals. Study in general: Sampling drew on donors who were a couple of women and three men aged 18 to 49. There were three CD4 naive, three CD4 memory, two CD8 naive and one CD8 memory plates per donor.

Points from the study as a whole: A handful of donors shared approximately 5% of their naive CD4 clonotypes.

Replicate PCRs run on sorted subsets employed roughly 180 ng DNA, approximately 30,000 T cell genomes. Method: immunoSEQ multiplex PCR; TCRdb's copy keeps in-frame clones and lacks some. The table records about 770,000 clones, 72% of them present only once. Germline V gene data show CDR1 as MGHDK and CDR2 as SYGVNS. This CDR3 comprises 15 residues. V and J are TRBV25-1 and TRBJ2-7, with TRBD1 matching over 12 bases. The clonotype comes from a woman in her 30s in good health. The source material was memory CD4+ T cells sorted from blood. Regarding subset: CD45RA-negative fraction. The CDR3: CATSDPGQGAHEQYF. In DNA, the CDR3 is TGTGCCACCAGTGATCCGGGACAGGGGGCCCACGAGCAGTACTTC.